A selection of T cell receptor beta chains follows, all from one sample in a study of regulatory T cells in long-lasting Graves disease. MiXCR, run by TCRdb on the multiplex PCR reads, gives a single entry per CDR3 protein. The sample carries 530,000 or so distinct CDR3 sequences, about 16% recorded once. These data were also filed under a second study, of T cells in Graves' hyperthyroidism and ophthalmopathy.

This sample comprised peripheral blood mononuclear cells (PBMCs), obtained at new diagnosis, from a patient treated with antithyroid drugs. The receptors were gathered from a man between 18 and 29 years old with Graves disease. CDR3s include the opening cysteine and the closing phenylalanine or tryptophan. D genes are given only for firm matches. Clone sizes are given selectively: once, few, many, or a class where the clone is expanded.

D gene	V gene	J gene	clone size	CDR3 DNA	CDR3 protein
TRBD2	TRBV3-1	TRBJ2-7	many	TGTGCCAGCAGCCACCTCGGGACTAGGATCTACGAGCAGTACTTC	CASSHLGTRIYEQYF
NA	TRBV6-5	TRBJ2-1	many	TGTGCCAGCAGTTACTCTTCCCTCGCCGGGCAGTTCTTC	CASSYSSLAGQFF
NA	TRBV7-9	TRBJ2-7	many	TGTGCCAGCAGCTTGGCCGGGGTCCACGAGCAGTACTTC	CASSLAGVHEQYF
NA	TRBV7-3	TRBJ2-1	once	TGTGCCAGCAGCCTACATGGGGCGAGCTCCTACAATGAGCAGTTCTTC	CASSLHGASSYNEQFF
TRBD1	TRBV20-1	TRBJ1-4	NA	TGCAGTGCGGGGACAGTTGCAACTAATGAAAAACTGTTTTTT	CSAGTVATNEKLFF
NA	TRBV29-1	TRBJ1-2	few	TGCAGCGTTGGTAGCTACACCTTC	CSVGSYTF
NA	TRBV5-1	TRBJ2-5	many	TGCGCCAGCAGCTTGACGACAGGTTGGCGGACCCAGTACTTC	CASSLTTGWRTQYF
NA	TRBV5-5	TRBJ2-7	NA	TGTGCCAGCAGCCACGACGACAGGCCCTCCTACGAGCAGTACTTC	CASSHDDRPSYEQYF
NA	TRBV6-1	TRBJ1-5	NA	TGTGCCAGCAAGACAGGTCGGTATAGCAATCAGCCCCAGCATTTT	CASKTGRYSNQPQHF
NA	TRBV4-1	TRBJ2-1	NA	TGCGCCAGCAGGTTAGCGTTAAGCTCCTACAATGAGCAGTTCTTC	CASRLALSSYNEQFF
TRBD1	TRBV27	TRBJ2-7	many	TGTGCCAGCTCTGGGGGTGCAGGACAGGGGCGCTACGAGCAGTACTTC	CASSGGAGQGRYEQYF
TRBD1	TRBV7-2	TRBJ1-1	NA	TGTGCCAGCAGCCAGAGAGGACGGGACAGGGAGAACACTGAAGCTTTCTTT	CASSQRGRDRENTEAFF
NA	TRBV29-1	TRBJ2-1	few	TGCAGCGGGGCTCAGGGAGTGCAGTTCTTC	CSGAQGVQFF
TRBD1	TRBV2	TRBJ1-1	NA	TGTGCCAGCAACGAGGGGGACAGAGGGCCTGAAGCTTTCTTT	CASNEGDRGPEAFF
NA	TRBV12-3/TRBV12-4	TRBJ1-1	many	TGTGCCAGCAGTTTTAGAGGGTCCCAGAACACTGAAGCTTTCTTT	CASSFRGSQNTEAFF
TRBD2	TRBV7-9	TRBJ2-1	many	TGTGCCAGCAGCTTACTCCTAGCGGGAGACAATGAGCAGTTCTTC	CASSLLLAGDNEQFF
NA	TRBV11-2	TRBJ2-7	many	TGTGCCAGCAGCTTAGTTCAGGGCGGCGAGCAGTACTTC	CASSLVQGGEQYF
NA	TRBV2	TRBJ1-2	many	TGTGCCAGCAGAACCCGCCGGGGACCCAACTATGGCTACACCTTC	CASRTRRGPNYGYTF
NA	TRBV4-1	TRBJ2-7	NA	TGCGCCAGCAGCTTCGACCCCACCAACTCCTACGAGCAGTACTTC	CASSFDPTNSYEQYF
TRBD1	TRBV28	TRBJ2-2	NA	TGTGCCAGCCGATCGGGACAGGGGGGCACCGGGGAGCTGTTTTTT	CASRSGQGGTGELFF
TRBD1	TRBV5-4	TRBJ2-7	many	TGTGCCAGCAGCCTAGGACAGGGAGACTACGAGCAGTACTTC	CASSLGQGDYEQYF
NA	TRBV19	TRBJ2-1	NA	TGTGCCAGTAGTACCCCCTCAGGGCCAGCCAATGAGCAGTTCTTC	CASSTPSGPANEQFF
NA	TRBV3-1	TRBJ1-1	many	TGTGCCAGCAGCCAAGCGGAGGGCGCGAACACTGAAGCTTTCTTT	CASSQAEGANTEAFF
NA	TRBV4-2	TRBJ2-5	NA	TGTGCCAGCAGCCAAGAAGGGACGGGGGCTTTAGAGACCCAGTACTTC	CASSQEGTGALETQYF
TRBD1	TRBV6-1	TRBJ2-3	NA	TGTGCCAGCGCAACAGGGGGCGGGGGAGATACGCAGTATTTT	CASATGGGGDTQYF
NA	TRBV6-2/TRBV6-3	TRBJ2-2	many	TGTGCCAGCAGTGTTTCTACAGGGACCTTGAACACCGGGGAGCTGTTTTTT	CASSVSTGTLNTGELFF
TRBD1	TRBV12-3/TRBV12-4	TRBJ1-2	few	TGTGCCAGCAGTATTAGACAGGGCCCCTATGGCTACACCTTC	CASSIRQGPYGYTF
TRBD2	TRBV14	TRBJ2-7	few	TGTGCCAGCAGCCTCCTAGCGGGAGCTACACCCCGTTACGAGCAGTACTTC	CASSLLAGATPRYEQYF
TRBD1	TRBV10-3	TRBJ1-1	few	TGTGCCATCACAGGGGGGGAGAACACTGAAGCTTTCTTT	CAITGGENTEAFF
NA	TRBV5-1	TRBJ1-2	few	TGCGCCAGCAGCTTGGCAGCTGGTTATGGCTACACCTTC	CASSLAAGYGYTF
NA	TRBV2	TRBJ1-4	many	TGTGCCAGCAGGCGATCCACTAATGAAAAACTGTTTTTT	CASRRSTNEKLFF
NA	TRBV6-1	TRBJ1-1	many	TGTGCCAGCATTCGGGAAGGGAGAAAGAGCACTGAAGCTTTCTTT	CASIREGRKSTEAFF
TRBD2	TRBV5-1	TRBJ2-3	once	TGCGCCAGCTGCGGGGCAGCGGGAGGGGTGACAGATACGCAGTATTTT	CASCGAAGGVTDTQYF
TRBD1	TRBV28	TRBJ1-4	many	TGTGCCAGCTCAATACAAGGGACAGGGGGCCGTGAAAAACTGTTTTTT	CASSIQGTGGREKLFF
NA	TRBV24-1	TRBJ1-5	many	TGTGCCACCAGTGATTCAGGGGTTAGCAATCAGCCCCAGCATTTT	CATSDSGVSNQPQHF
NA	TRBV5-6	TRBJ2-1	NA	TGTGCCAGCAGCTTGGACCTACGGCAGTTCTTC	CASSLDLRQFF
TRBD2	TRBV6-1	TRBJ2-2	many	TGTGCCAGCAGTCCCCTAGCGGATGGCCCAAACACCGGGGAGCTGTTTTTT	CASSPLADGPNTGELFF
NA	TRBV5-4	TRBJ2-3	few	TGTGCCAGCAGCTTCGGGACTTTGCCCGATACGCAGTATTTT	CASSFGTLPDTQYF
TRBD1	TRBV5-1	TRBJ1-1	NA	TGCGCCAGCAGCTCGGAGGGGGCCGGGGACACTGAAGCTTTCTTT	CASSSEGAGDTEAFF
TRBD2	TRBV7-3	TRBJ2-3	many	TGTGCCAGCAGCTACACAGCGGGAGACACAGATACGCAGTATTTT	CASSYTAGDTDTQYF
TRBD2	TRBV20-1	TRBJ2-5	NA	TGCAGTGCCACAGGGGCTAGCGGGAGGAAAAGGGAGACCCAGTACTTC	CSATGASGRKRETQYF
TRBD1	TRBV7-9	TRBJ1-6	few	TGTGCCAGCAGCTTAGACAGGGGTTTAAACTATAATTCACCCCTCCACTTT	CASSLDRGLNYNSPLHF
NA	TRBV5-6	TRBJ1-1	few	TGTGCCAGCAGTTTGCCGACTACCACTGAAGCTTTCTTT	CASSLPTTTEAFF
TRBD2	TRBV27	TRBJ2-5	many	TGTGCCAGCAGTTCGCCTCGGGAGGGCCTGAGGACCCAGTACTTC	CASSSPREGLRTQYF
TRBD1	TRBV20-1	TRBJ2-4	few	TGCAGTGCCCGGACAGGGTACGAGGGCATTCAGTACTTC	CSARTGYEGIQYF
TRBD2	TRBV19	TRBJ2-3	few	TGTGCCAGTACCTCTTGGGGGAGCGGGAGTGGCACGGATACGCAGTATTTT	CASTSWGSGSGTDTQYF
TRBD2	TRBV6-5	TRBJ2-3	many	TGTGCCAGCAGTTACGCGGGGAGGGCGACAGATACGCAGTATTTT	CASSYAGRATDTQYF
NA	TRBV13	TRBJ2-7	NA	TGTGCCAGCAGCCGATCCCCTGCTAGCAGCTCCTACGAGCAGTACTTC	CASSRSPASSSYEQYF
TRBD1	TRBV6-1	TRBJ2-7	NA	TGTGCCAGCAGTGAGGACAGGGGGGGATACGAGCAGTACTTC	CASSEDRGGYEQYF
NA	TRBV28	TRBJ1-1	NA	TGTGCCCGCGGGAGGGGGACGGACACTGAAGCTTTCTTT	CARGRGTDTEAFF
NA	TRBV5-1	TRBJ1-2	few	TGCGCCAGCAGCTTAAATGGGGTTCAGGGTAGCTACACCTTC	CASSLNGVQGSYTF
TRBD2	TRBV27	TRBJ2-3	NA	TGTGCCAGCAGTTTATCGGGATCGGGGAGGGAAGATACGCAGTATTTT	CASSLSGSGREDTQYF
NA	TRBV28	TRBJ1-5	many	TGTGCCAGCAGTCCTGGCCCGGCCAATCAGCCCCAGCATTTT	CASSPGPANQPQHF